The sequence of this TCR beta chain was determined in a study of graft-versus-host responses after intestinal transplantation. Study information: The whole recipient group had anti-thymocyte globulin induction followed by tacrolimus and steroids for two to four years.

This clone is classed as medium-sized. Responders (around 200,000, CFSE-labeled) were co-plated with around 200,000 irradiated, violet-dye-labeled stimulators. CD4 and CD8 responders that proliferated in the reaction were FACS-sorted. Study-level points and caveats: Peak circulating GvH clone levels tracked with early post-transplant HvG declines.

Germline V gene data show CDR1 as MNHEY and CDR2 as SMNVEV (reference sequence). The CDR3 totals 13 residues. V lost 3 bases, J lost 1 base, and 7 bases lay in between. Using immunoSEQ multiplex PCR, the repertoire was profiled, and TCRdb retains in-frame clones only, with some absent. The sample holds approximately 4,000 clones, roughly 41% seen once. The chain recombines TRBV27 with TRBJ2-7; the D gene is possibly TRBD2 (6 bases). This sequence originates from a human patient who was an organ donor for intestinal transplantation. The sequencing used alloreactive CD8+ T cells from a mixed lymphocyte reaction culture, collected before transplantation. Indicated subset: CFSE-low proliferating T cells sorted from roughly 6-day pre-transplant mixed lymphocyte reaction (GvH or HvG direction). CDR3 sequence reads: CASSFGGSYEQYF. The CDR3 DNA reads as TGTGCCAGCAGTTTCGGAGGGTCCTACGAGCAGTACTTC.